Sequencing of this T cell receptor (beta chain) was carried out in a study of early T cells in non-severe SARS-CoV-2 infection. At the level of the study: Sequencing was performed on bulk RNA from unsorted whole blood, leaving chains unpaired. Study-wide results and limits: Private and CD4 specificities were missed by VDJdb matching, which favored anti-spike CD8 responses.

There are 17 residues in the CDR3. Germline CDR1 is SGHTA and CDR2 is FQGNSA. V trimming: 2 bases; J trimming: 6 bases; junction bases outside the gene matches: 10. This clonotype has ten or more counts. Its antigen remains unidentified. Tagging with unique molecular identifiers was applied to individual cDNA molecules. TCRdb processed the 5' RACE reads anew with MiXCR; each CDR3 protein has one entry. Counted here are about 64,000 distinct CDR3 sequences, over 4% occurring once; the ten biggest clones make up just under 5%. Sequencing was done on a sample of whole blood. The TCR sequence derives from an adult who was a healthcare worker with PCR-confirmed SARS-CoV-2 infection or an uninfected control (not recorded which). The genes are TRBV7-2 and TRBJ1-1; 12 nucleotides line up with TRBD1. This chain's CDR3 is CASSLLGQGAGDPEAFF. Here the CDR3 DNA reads TGTGCCAGCAGCTTACTGGGACAGGGGGCTGGGGATCCTGAAGCTTTCTTT.